A selection of T cell receptor beta chains follows, all from one sample in a study of blood T cells in healthy people across ages. TCRdb reanalysed the 5' RACE reads using MiXCR and keeps one entry per CDR3 protein. Here the sample spans about 800,000 distinct CDR3 sequences, about 25% being singletons. This sample was also put to use in a study of T cells of mothers and their children.

Material for sequencing was blood. All receptors come from a boy aged 5-17 years in good health. CDR3s include the opening cysteine and the closing phenylalanine or tryptophan. A D gene is named only where the DNA matches it firmly. Clone size is given for some rows only: seen once, a few or many times, or a class if the clone is expanded.

j_call: TRBJ2-5
clone_size: few
v_call: TRBV7-2
d_call: .
cdr3_nt: TGTGCCAGCAGCCCGACACGTATACAAGAGACCCAGTACTTC
cdr3_aa: CASSPTRIQETQYF

j_call: TRBJ2-1
clone_size: few
v_call: TRBV20-1
d_call: .
cdr3_nt: TGCAGTGCTAGAGAACGGGAGAATGAGCAGTTCTTC
cdr3_aa: CSARERENEQFF

j_call: TRBJ2-7
clone_size: few
v_call: TRBV27
d_call: TRBD1
cdr3_nt: TGTGCCAGCAAAACAGGGGGCCACGGGGGGGAGCAGTACTTC
cdr3_aa: CASKTGGHGGEQYF

j_call: TRBJ2-3
clone_size: .
v_call: TRBV29-1
d_call: .
cdr3_nt: TGCAGCGTTGAAGGGACCACAGATACGCAGTATTTT
cdr3_aa: CSVEGTTDTQYF

j_call: TRBJ1-4
clone_size: few
v_call: TRBV9
d_call: TRBD1
cdr3_nt: TGTGCCAGCTCCCTCGGGGACAGGGACGGGAGTGAAAAACTGTTTTTT
cdr3_aa: CASSLGDRDGSEKLFF

j_call: TRBJ2-7
clone_size: .
v_call: TRBV5-1
d_call: .
cdr3_nt: TGCGCCAGCAGCTTGGATCTCGTACGCTCCTACGAGCAGTACTTC
cdr3_aa: CASSLDLVRSYEQYF

j_call: TRBJ2-5
clone_size: .
v_call: TRBV7-2
d_call: .
cdr3_nt: TGTGCCAGCACCCTGATCCACCAAGAGACCCAGTACTTC
cdr3_aa: CASTLIHQETQYF

j_call: TRBJ2-6
clone_size: .
v_call: TRBV20-1
d_call: .
cdr3_nt: TGCAGTGCTCCAGCTGGGGCCAACGTCCTGACTTTC
cdr3_aa: CSAPAGANVLTF

j_call: TRBJ1-2
clone_size: few
v_call: TRBV20-1
d_call: .
cdr3_nt: TGCAGTGCTAGCCCGGCCATGGGGGGCTACACCTTC
cdr3_aa: CSASPAMGGYTF

j_call: TRBJ2-7
clone_size: few
v_call: TRBV4-3
d_call: .
cdr3_nt: TGCGCCAGCAGCCAATACCCCATTGGGATTTCCGAAACCTACGAGCAGTACTTC
cdr3_aa: CASSQYPIGISETYEQYF

j_call: TRBJ2-5
clone_size: .
v_call: TRBV12-3/TRBV12-4
d_call: .
cdr3_nt: TGTGCCAGCACCGCAGAAGGGACCCAGTACTTC
cdr3_aa: CASTAEGTQYF

j_call: TRBJ2-1
clone_size: few
v_call: TRBV6-4
d_call: .
cdr3_nt: TGTGCCAGCAGTGAGGGTGAGAAGGGGCCTCGCTCCTACAATGAGCAGTTCTTC
cdr3_aa: CASSEGEKGPRSYNEQFF

j_call: TRBJ2-3
clone_size: .
v_call: TRBV4-3
d_call: .
cdr3_nt: TGCGCCAGCAGCCAAGATCATGAGACATTCTATTCTGATACGCAGTATTTT
cdr3_aa: CASSQDHETFYSDTQYF

j_call: TRBJ2-1
clone_size: few
v_call: TRBV5-5
d_call: .
cdr3_nt: TGTGCCAGCAGCCCCAAGGGGACTGGCTCCTACAATGAGCAGTTCTTC
cdr3_aa: CASSPKGTGSYNEQFF

j_call: TRBJ1-2
clone_size: .
v_call: TRBV28
d_call: .
cdr3_nt: TGTGCCAGCAGTCCCGAGGGGCCTCTTACCGGCTACACCTTC
cdr3_aa: CASSPEGPLTGYTF

j_call: TRBJ2-1
clone_size: .
v_call: TRBV27
d_call: .
cdr3_nt: TGTGCCAGCAAGATAGGGGGGTCGGGAGAACGCGATGAGCAGTTCTTC
cdr3_aa: CASKIGGSGERDEQFF

j_call: TRBJ2-7
clone_size: .
v_call: TRBV29-1
d_call: TRBD2
cdr3_nt: TGCAGCGTTGAAGCGACTAGCGGCTACGAGCAGTACTTC
cdr3_aa: CSVEATSGYEQYF

j_call: TRBJ1-2
clone_size: few
v_call: TRBV5-1
d_call: TRBD1
cdr3_nt: TGCGCCAGCAGCTCTTTCGGACAGGATGGCTACACCTTC
cdr3_aa: CASSSFGQDGYTF

j_call: TRBJ2-5
clone_size: .
v_call: TRBV7-2
d_call: .
cdr3_nt: TGTGCCAGCAGCTTAGGCATCGGCGGGACCCAAGAGACCCAGTACTTC
cdr3_aa: CASSLGIGGTQETQYF

j_call: TRBJ2-7
clone_size: .
v_call: TRBV28
d_call: .
cdr3_nt: TGTGCCAGCAGTTTCGATATGGGCGAGCAGTACTTC
cdr3_aa: CASSFDMGEQYF

j_call: TRBJ1-2
clone_size: few
v_call: TRBV11-2
d_call: .
cdr3_nt: TGTGCCAGCAGCGGAGCTGTTCGGACCGGTTATGGCTACACCTTC
cdr3_aa: CASSGAVRTGYGYTF

j_call: TRBJ2-3
clone_size: .
v_call: TRBV9
d_call: TRBD2
cdr3_nt: TGTGCCAGCGATGGCGGGAGGCGGAACACAGATACGCAGTATTTT
cdr3_aa: CASDGGRRNTDTQYF

j_call: TRBJ1-4
clone_size: .
v_call: TRBV12-3/TRBV12-4
d_call: .
cdr3_nt: TGTGCCAGCAGGATGGGCGGGCTGGGTGAAAAACTGTTTTTT
cdr3_aa: CASRMGGLGEKLFF

j_call: TRBJ2-7
clone_size: .
v_call: TRBV28
d_call: TRBD2
cdr3_nt: TGTGCCAGCAGTCAATCGGGACTAGCTGGCGAGCAGTACTTC
cdr3_aa: CASSQSGLAGEQYF